The 20 T cell receptor beta chains in this list originate from one sample, sequenced in a study of blood T cells in healthy people across ages (dated by TCRdb to between 2015 and 2016). Receptors were amplified or captured by 5' RACE. Instrument on record: Illumina HiSeq 2500. A second PCR of roughly 7 to 12 cycles was performed with a sample-barcoded 5' primer and a J-beta primer mix. The raw public data were reprocessed by TCRdb itself: fastp quality trimming at Q25, MiXCR clonotype calling, in-frame beta chains only. Every CDR3 protein is listed once, alongside the most common genes and DNA of its rows. For this sample the table gives hundreds of thousands of distinct CDR3 sequences, of which roughly 30% were detected only once. The top ten clones comprise 15% of the sample. The sequencing input was blood. These receptors were obtained from an elderly woman in good health. Donor details come from another sample of the same person, matched by shared clones.

The genes are TRBV12-3 or TRBV12-4 and TRBJ2-7; D uncertain. The CDR3 loop spans 13 amino acids. Trimming cost V 3 bases and J 3 bases, with 9 bases left between them. The CDR3 coding sequence is TGTGCCAGCAGTTTCGTACTGGGCTACGAGCAGTACTTC. Encoded protein: CASSFVLGYEQYF.

The chain carries TRBV10-3 and TRBJ2-2; D not certain. Germline assignment: CDR1 ENHRY and CDR2 SYGVKD. CDR3 length: 13 amino acids. V dropped 2 bases and J dropped 5 bases, with 6 bases sitting between them. In DNA, the CDR3 is TGTGCCATCAGTGAGATGGCGACCGGGGAGCTGTTTTTT. Amino acid sequence: CAISEMATGELFF.

The chain recombines TRBV5-1 with TRBJ2-5, with D unresolved. The J call may be mistaken, given a closer DNA end match to TRBJ2-7. Per germline, CDR1 SGHRS and CDR2 YFSETQ. The CDR3 is 13 amino acids. DNA for the CDR3: TGCGCCAGCAGCTTGGAGTTAGGCTACGAGCAGTACTTC. It is translated as CASSLELGYEQYF.

This clonotype appeared many times. V is TRBV7-2 and J is TRBJ2-5, with D perhaps matching TRBD1 or TRBD2 (7 bases each). Trimming took 6 bases from V and 1 from J, leaving 15 bases between them. Germline CDR1 is SGHTA and CDR2 is FQGNSA. The CDR3 has 15 amino acids. For the CDR3, the DNA is TGTGCCAGCAGATTCAGGGGGGGGGGCCAAGAGACCCAGTACTTC. As protein: CASRFRGGGQETQYF.

This clonotype was recorded at least ten times. The chain couples TRBV4-1 to TRBJ2-5, with 8 bases that match TRBD1. The V segment lost 0 bases and the J segment 5 bases; nucleotides outside the gene matches: 14. This CDR3 comprises 18 residues. Looked up from germline, CDR1 is MGHRA and CDR2 is YSYEKL. The CDR3 loop reads CASSQDGGGQGRRETQYF. The CDR3 DNA reads TGCGCCAGCAGCCAAGATGGGGGAGGACAGGGAAGAAGGGAGACCCAGTACTTC.

V usage is TRBV5-5 and J usage is TRBJ2-7; no firm D call. Germline V gives CDR1 SGHKS, CDR2 YYEKEE (reference sequence). The CDR3 is 13 residues long. Between the trimmed V and J ends, which lost 3 bases and 3 bases, there was a span of 10 bases. CDR3 loop: CASSSLIFYEQYF. For the CDR3, the DNA is TGTGCCAGCAGCTCCCTTATATTCTACGAGCAGTACTTC.

This clonotype has a handful of counts. The chain employs TRBV5-1 and TRBJ1-1; no clear D gene. V dropped 5 bases and J dropped 6 bases, with 11 bases sitting between them. The CDR3 contains 12 residues. Germline V CDR1 and CDR2: SGHRS, YFSETQ. The CDR3 coding sequence is TGCGCCAGCAGGCCTACGGGGTCTGAAGCTTTCTTT. Its translation is CASRPTGSEAFF.

This clonotype was found many times. This sequence joins TRBV7-2 and TRBJ2-5; 14 bases line up with TRBD2. V shed 5 bases and J 6 bases; nucleotides not matched to a gene: 8. Germline-derived CDR1 and CDR2 are SGHTA and FQGNSA. This CDR3 has 16 amino acids. Here the CDR3 reads CASSLRTSGGRKTQYF. The CDR3 DNA follows: TGTGCCAGCAGCCTGAGGACTAGCGGGGGGCGGAAGACCCAGTACTTC. The full variable domain, rest sourced from reference TRBV7-2 and TRBJ2-5, is GAGVSQSPSNKVTEKGKDVELRCDPISGHTALYWYRQSLGQGLEFLIYFQGNSAPDKSGLPSDRFSAERTGGSVSTLTIQRTQQEDSAVYLCASSLRTSGGRKTQYFGPGTRLLVL.

Points on this clonotype: It may be a read error: a sequence one base away is much more abundant. V gene TRBV12-3 or TRBV12-4 combines with J gene TRBJ1-2; no reliable D call. The length of the CDR3 is 15 residues. The CDR3 region has the DNA TGTGCCAGCAGTTTTACTCCGGCGGGAAACTGTGGCTACACCTTC. It is translated as CASSFTPAGNCGYTF.

The chain links TRBV7-2 to TRBJ2-5; a weak D match, TRBD2 (5 bases). Trimming shortened V by 3 bases and J by 7 bases, and 15 bases separated the two germline ends. From germline, CDR1 is SGHTA and CDR2 FQGNSA. The CDR3 consists of 14 residues. CDR3 DNA: TGTGCCAGCAGCTTCAGTAGCGCGATACCGACCCAGTACTTC. This codes for CASSFSSAIPTQYF.

This clonotype has ten or more counts. The chain employs TRBV6-2 or TRBV6-3 and TRBJ2-3; the D is unclear. With 6 bases removed from V and 6 bases from J, the gap between germline ends came to 13 bases. The CDR3 runs 13 residues. Germline CDR1 and CDR2: MNHEY and SVGEGT. CDR3 amino acids: CASRSRLLDTQYF. The CDR3 DNA sequence: TGTGCCAGCAGATCTAGGCTTCTCGATACGCAGTATTTT.

This clonotype showed up many times. This chain uses TRBV12-3 or TRBV12-4 with TRBJ2-5; 10 bases line up with TRBD2. V dropped 5 bases and J dropped 5; count of bases not matched to a gene: 8. CDR3 length: 15 residues. The CDR3 loop is CASSQSSGGWETQYF. The CDR3 DNA is TGTGCCAGCAGTCAAAGTAGCGGGGGGTGGGAGACCCAGTACTTC.

The gene calls are TRBV20-1 and TRBJ1-5, with TRBD1 identical over 8 bases. With V trimmed by 6 bases and J by 8 bases, 9 bases remained unmatched. The CDR3 covers 13 residues. Germline V CDR1 and CDR2: DFQATT, SNEGSKA (reference sequence). CDR3 loop: CSAATTGVEPQHF. As DNA, the CDR3 is TGCAGTGCGGCCACGACAGGGGTAGAGCCCCAGCATTTT.

The V and J genes are TRBV6-6 and TRBJ1-2, with D perhaps matching TRBD1 (5 bases). The V end was cut by 0 bases, the J end by 13 bases, with 9 bases between. CDR3 length equals 11 residues. Germline V gives CDR1 MNHNY, CDR2 SVGAGI (reference sequence). The CDR3 region has the DNA TGTGCCAGCAGTTACTCGGGGAGGGGCACCTTC. Its translation is CASSYSGRGTF.

Of note for this clonotype: A read error is possible here, since a much larger clone lies one base away. The V and J genes are TRBV11-2 and TRBJ2-3; D perhaps matches TRBD2 (6 bases). Trimming stripped 5 bases from V and 0 bases from J, with 9 bases between. This CDR3 comprises 14 residues. In germline, CDR1 is SGHAT, CDR2 FQNNGV. The CDR3 region is CASSIGTSTDTQYF. In nucleotides, the CDR3 is TGTGCCAGCAGCATCGGGACTAGCACAGATACGCAGTATTTT.

As for this clonotype: A much larger clonotype is one base distant, so this may be a read error. The chain links TRBV5-4 to TRBJ2-1; 13 nucleotides match TRBD2. The CDR3 is made up of 15 amino acids. Germline V CDR1 and CDR2: SGHNT, YYREEE (reference sequence). CDR3 coding DNA: TGTGCCAGCAGCTCCGGGACTAGCGGGGACAATGAGCGGTTCTTC. Translation: CASSSGTSGDNERFF.

This clonotype appeared a few times. This clone may be a read error of a much larger clone one base away. The chain uses TRBV7-2 and TRBJ2-7, with a weak D call TRBD2 (6 bases). The ends were cut back, 4 bases at V and 7 bases at J, with 20 bases in the middle. This CDR3 has 15 residues. Germline-derived CDR1 and CDR2 are SGHTA and FQGNSA. CDR3 DNA: TGTGCCAGCAGCTCAGCGGGTATTTCCGCGAATGAGCAGTACTTC. Its protein is CASSSAGISANEQYF.

This clonotype was counted many times. The chain uses TRBV20-1 and TRBJ2-3, with D possibly being TRBD2 (7 bases). This CDR3 comprises 14 residues. The V gene's germline CDR1 is DFQATT and CDR2 SNEGSKA (reference sequence). V lost 6 bases to trimming and J lost 2 bases, with 15 bases between them. In DNA form, the CDR3 reads TGCAGTGCCGATAAGGGGGGGAACACAGATACGCAGTATTTT. It specifies CSADKGGNTDTQYF.

This clonotype showed up many times. The chain couples TRBV18 to TRBJ1-1; weak D call: TRBD1 (5 bases). CDR1 is KGHSH, CDR2 LQKENI, per germline. V was trimmed by 4 bases and J by 3 bases, leaving 15 bases between them. The length of the CDR3 is 15 residues. CDR3 amino acids: CASSLTARVDTEAFF. CDR3 DNA: TGTGCCAGCTCACTGACCGCCAGGGTGGACACTGAAGCTTTCTTT.

Notes on this clonotype: This may be a read error, as it is one base from a much larger clone. The DNA of the CDR3 is TGTGCCAGCAGCCGGTCCGGCGGGCAAGACAAGCAGTACTTC. Its protein product is CASSRSGGQDKQYF. This chain links TRBV3-1 with TRBJ2-4, with D possibly matching TRBD2 (5 bases). V was clipped by 4 bases and J by 13 bases, with 20 bases between them. The CDR3 totals 14 residues. CDR1 LGHDT and CDR2 YNNKEL come from the germline V gene (reference sequence).